The 4 T cell receptor beta chains listed next were all sequenced from one sample in a study of cytomegalovirus exposure and HLA in healthy donors. A multiplex PCR was run with 60 Vbeta primers and 13 Jbeta primers. Libraries were prepared by immunoSEQ multiplex PCR; TCRdb keeps only in-frame clonotypes and omits some of them. The sample includes fewer than 75,000 clones, 80% of them seen just once. Sequencing was performed on PBMCs. These TCRs come from a woman in her 30s in good health and CMV-seronegative.

The chain is built from TRBV7-8 and TRBJ1-4; D not resolved. Per germline, CDR1 SGHVS and CDR2 FQNEAQ. This CDR3 has 14 residues. With 5 bases removed from V and 0 bases from J, the gap between germline ends came to 7 bases. In DNA form, the CDR3 reads TGTGCCAGCAGCCGTGTTGCAACTAATGAAAAACTGTTTTTT. It translates to CASSRVATNEKLFF.

The chain recombines TRBV10-3 with TRBJ2-7, with 10 bases aligning to TRBD2. The junction had 6 bases not matched to a gene; V was cut back by 9 bases and J by 1 base. CDR3 size: 14 residues. CDR1 and CDR2 from the germline V gene are ENHRY and SYGVKD. CDR3 sequence: CAISTSGTSYEQYF. CDR3 DNA: TGTGCCATATCTACTAGCGGGACATCCTACGAGCAGTACTTC.

This chain links TRBV7-2 with TRBJ1-5; unclear D gene. The CDR3 sequence is 15 residues long. Per the germline V gene, CDR1 is SGHTA and CDR2 is FQGNSA. Trimming cost V 1 base and J 4 bases, with 11 bases left between them. The CDR3 coding sequence is TGTGCCAGCAGCTTAGTCGCGACGGGAAATCAGCCCCAGCATTTT. Amino acid sequence: CASSLVATGNQPQHF.

The chain joins TRBV2 to TRBJ2-7; 12 nucleotides agree with TRBD2. Trimming took 5 bases from V and 2 from J; bases not matched to a gene: 7. Germline CDR1 reads SNHLY; CDR2 reads FYNNEI. This CDR3 region has 16 residues. The CDR3 DNA follows: TGTGCCAGCAGTCCCGGACTAGCGGGGTTGGCCTACGAGCAGTACTTC. This codes for CASSPGLAGLAYEQYF.